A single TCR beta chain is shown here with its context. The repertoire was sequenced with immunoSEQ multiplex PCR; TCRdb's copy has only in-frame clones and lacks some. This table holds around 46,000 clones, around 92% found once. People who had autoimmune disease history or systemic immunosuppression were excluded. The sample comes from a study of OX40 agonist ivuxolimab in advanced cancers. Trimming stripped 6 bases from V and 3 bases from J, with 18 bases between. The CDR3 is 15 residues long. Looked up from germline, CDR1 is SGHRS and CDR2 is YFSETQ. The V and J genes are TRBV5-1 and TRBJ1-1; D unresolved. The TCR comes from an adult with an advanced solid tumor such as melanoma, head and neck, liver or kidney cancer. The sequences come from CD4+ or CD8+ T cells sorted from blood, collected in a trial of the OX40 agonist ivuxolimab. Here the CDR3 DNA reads TGCGCCAGCAACGCAGGTCGCGTCATCGACACTGAAGCTTTCTTT. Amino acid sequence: CASNAGRVIDTEAFF.